The 5 T cell receptor beta chains given below trace back to one sample, sequenced in a study of cytomegalovirus exposure and HLA in healthy donors. This PCR relied on a set of 60 Vbeta primers and 13 Jbeta primers. The assay was immunoSEQ multiplex PCR, and TCRdb's table has in-frame clones only and misses some. The profile shows roughly 170,000 clones, about 79% of them singletons. Sequencing input: PBMCs. The receptors were gathered from a girl aged 2 to 9 in good health and CMV-seropositive.

The chain carries TRBV2 and TRBJ2-7; D call uncertain. The V gene's germline CDR1 is SNHLY and CDR2 FYNNEI. The CDR3 contains 10 residues. Between the trimmed V and J ends, which lost 6 bases and 4 bases, there was a span of 4 bases. Written as DNA, the CDR3 is TGTGCCAGCAGCTCGTACGAGCAGTACTTC. It translates to CASSSYEQYF.

This sequence joins TRBV25-1 and TRBJ2-1; 8 nucleotides agree with TRBD1. Looked up from germline, CDR1 is MGHDK and CDR2 is SYGVNS. The V segment lost 6 bases and the J segment 4 bases; nucleotides outside the gene matches: 5. This CDR3 region has 14 residues. CDR3 sequence (DNA): TGTGCCAGCAGCCCGGGACAGGAATACAATGAGCAGTTCTTC. Protein: CASSPGQEYNEQFF.

V gene TRBV30 combines with J gene TRBJ1-4, with D unresolved. CDR3 length: 13 residues. Looked up from germline, CDR1 is GTSNPN and CDR2 is SVGIG (reference sequence). The V gene lost 8 bases and the J gene lost 4 bases, with 14 bases spanning the gap. The CDR3 spells CARPDGFNEKLFF. In nucleotides, the CDR3 is TGTGCCCGCCCAGACGGGTTTAATGAAAAACTGTTTTTT.

CDR3 sequence reads: CASSAVTEPNTEAFF. Written as DNA, the CDR3 is TGTGCCAGCAGTGCTGTCACTGAACCCAACACTGAAGCTTTCTTT. The chain uses TRBV6-5 and TRBJ1-1, with unresolved D. Germline-derived CDR1 and CDR2 are MNHEY and SVGAGI. This CDR3 has 15 amino acids. Trimming stripped 5 bases from V and 2 bases from J, with 15 bases between.

This chain joins TRBV29-1 and TRBJ2-3; weak D call: TRBD2 (5 bases). CDR3 size: 14 residues. CDR1 is SQVTM, CDR2 ANQGSEA, per germline. V gave up 4 bases and J gave up 6 bases, with 17 bases separating them. This CDR3 reads CSVGPRGLGDTQYF. DNA for the CDR3: TGCAGCGTTGGACCCCGAGGGTTGGGGGATACGCAGTATTTT.